This T cell receptor beta chain emerged from a study of cytomegalovirus exposure and HLA in healthy donors. The PCR ran on 60 Vbeta and 13 Jbeta primers. Clones were read by immunoSEQ multiplex PCR, and TCRdb kept only the in-frame ones, dropping some. The sample includes approximately 130,000 clones, about two thirds seen only once; the top ten take roughly 4%. The CDR3 sequence is 13 residues long. Trimming stripped 2 bases from V and 3 bases from J, with 8 bases between. CDR1 SGHRS and CDR2 YFSETQ come from the germline V gene. Study results and caveats: Trimming of TCR beta V- and J-genes showed a link, identified in a later analysis, to a missense DCLRE1C variant.

This clone was counted only a few times. Its antigen is not known. The TCR originated in a man aged 50 to 60 in good health and CMV-seropositive. The sample comprised PBMCs. The rearrangement links TRBV5-1 to TRBJ1-1; D perhaps matches TRBD1 (6 bases). CDR3 loop: CASSFTGYTEAFF. DNA for the CDR3: TGCGCCAGCAGCTTCACAGGGTACACTGAAGCTTTCTTT.